Presented here are 28 T cell receptor beta chains from one specimen sequenced in a study of T cell changes during pregnancy in multiple sclerosis. Libraries were prepared by immunoSEQ multiplex PCR; TCRdb keeps only in-frame clonotypes and omits some of them. This table holds about 69,000 clones, about nine tenths found once. The sample here was peripheral blood, taken in the third trimester of pregnancy. These receptors came from a female donor with multiple sclerosis, enrolled in a pregnancy study.

V is TRBV15 and J is TRBJ2-7, with 7 bases fitting TRBD1. Germline V gives CDR1 LNHNV, CDR2 YYDKDF (reference sequence). Trimming at V came to 1 base and at J to 3 bases, leaving 3 bases not matched to a gene. This CDR3 is built from 14 residues. CDR3 in DNA: TGTGCCACCAGCAGAGTAAGGGACAGCTACGAGCAGTACTTC. It yields the protein CATSRVRDSYEQYF. The full variable domain, completed using reference TRBV15 and TRBJ2-7, is DAMVIQNPRYQVTQFGKPVTLSCSQTLNHNVMYWYQQKSSQAPKLLFHYYDKDFNNEADTPDNFQSRRPNTSFCFLDIRSPGLGDTAMYLCATSRVRDSYEQYFGPGTRLTVT.

The chain couples TRBV5-6 to TRBJ2-1; TRBD2 agrees at 10 bases. CDR1 is SGHDT and CDR2 is YYEEEE in the germline V gene. This CDR3 has 16 residues. V was clipped by 4 bases and J by 10 bases; unmatched bases: 14. The CDR3: CASSLVGAGGPGEQFF. In nucleotides, the CDR3 is TGTGCCAGCAGCCTTGTGGGAGCGGGGGGGCCGGGGGAGCAGTTCTTC.

This clone has a single count. V usage is TRBV5-4 and J usage is TRBJ1-2; D unclear. Germline V CDR1 and CDR2: SGHNT, YYREEE (reference sequence). This CDR3 has 15 residues. V gave up 4 bases and J gave up 0 bases, with 13 bases separating them. CDR3 nucleotide sequence: TGTGCCAGCAGCAATGGAGGGAACCCTAACTATGGCTACACCTTC. This sequence encodes CASSNGGNPNYGYTF.

The V call is TRBV5-4, the J call TRBJ1-2; 7 nucleotides match TRBD1. Germline V gene sequence: CDR1 SGHNT, CDR2 YYREEE (reference sequence). V dropped 1 base and J dropped 5; count of bases not matched to a gene: 2. This CDR3 spans 13 amino acids. In nucleotides, the CDR3 is TGTGCCAGCAGCTTGACAGGGGCTTATGGCTACACCTTC. Amino acids: CASSLTGAYGYTF.

V and J are TRBV13 and TRBJ2-3; D is uncertain. The germline V gene has CDR1 PRHDT and CDR2 FYEKMQ (reference sequence). The CDR3 consists of 17 residues. The V end lost 5 bases, the J end lost 6 bases, and 24 bases lay between the germline ends. CDR3 in amino acids: CASSQGARVALKDTQYF. The CDR3 bases are TGTGCCAGCAGCCAAGGAGCTCGAGTGGCCCTCAAGGATACGCAGTATTTT.

Written as DNA, the CDR3 is TGCGCCAGCAGCAGCGGTACTAGCACAGATACGCAGTATTTT. It is translated as CASSSGTSTDTQYF. V usage is TRBV5-1 and J usage is TRBJ2-3; possibly TRBD2 for D (5 bases). CDR3 length: 14 amino acids. V lost 4 bases, J lost 0 bases, and 9 bases lay in between. CDR1 SGHRS and CDR2 YFSETQ come from the germline V gene.

V usage is TRBV19 and J usage is TRBJ2-5; TRBD1 aligns across 8 bases. Germline-derived CDR1 and CDR2 are LNHDA and SQIVND (reference sequence). V lost 9 bases and J lost 4; bases outside the gene matches: 7. This CDR3 region has 13 residues. CDR3 DNA sequence: TGTGCCAGCAGGCAGGGGGCGCGAGAGACCCAGTACTTC. Translating gives CASRQGARETQYF.

The rearrangement uses TRBV6-5 and TRBJ2-4; D might be TRBD2 (5 bases). CDR1 is MNHEY and CDR2 is SVGAGI in the germline V gene. The V end was cut by 6 bases, the J end by 8 bases, with 17 bases between. The length of the CDR3 is 14 residues. The CDR3, as DNA: TGTGCCAGCAGCAAAACTGGACTTATCCACATTCAGTACTTC. Translation: CASSKTGLIHIQYF.

The J gene is TRBJ2-2, the V gene TRBV27; 7 positions match TRBD2. Germline CDR1 reads MNHEY; CDR2 reads SMNVEV (reference sequence). With 3 bases clipped from V and 4 bases from J, the junction kept 5 bases outside the gene matches. The CDR3 runs 15 residues. The CDR3 loop is CASSFWGGSTGELFF. CDR3 nucleotide sequence: TGTGCCAGCAGTTTCTGGGGGGGTTCCACCGGGGAGCTGTTTTTT.

The V call is TRBV5-1, the J call TRBJ2-7, with 8 bases that match TRBD1. The CDR3 sequence is 15 residues long. In germline, CDR1 is SGHRS, CDR2 YFSETQ. The V segment lost 0 bases and the J segment 4 bases; nucleotides outside the gene matches: 6. CDR3 nucleotides: TGCGCCAGCAGCTTGGTAGGGCAGGGGGCATACGAGCAGTACTTC. This sequence encodes CASSLVGQGAYEQYF.

This clone was seen more than once but under ten times. V usage is TRBV2 and J usage is TRBJ1-2; 7 bases fit TRBD1. The CDR3 has 13 amino acids. CDR1 is SNHLY, CDR2 FYNNEI, per germline. Losses at the gene ends were 5 bases for V and 7 bases for J; bases not matched to a gene: 7. The CDR3: CASSRTGVVGYTF. CDR3 DNA sequence: TGTGCCAGCAGTCGGACAGGCGTCGTTGGCTACACCTTC.

The chain links TRBV7-2 to TRBJ2-5, with 9 bases that match TRBD1. This CDR3 is 15 amino acids long. Unmatched junction bases numbered 11, after V lost 7 bases and J lost 5 bases. Germline CDR1 and CDR2: SGHTA and FQGNSA. The CDR3 nucleotides are TGTGCCAGCAACCTACTGGGACAGGGCTGGGAGACCCAGTACTTC. Amino acids: CASNLLGQGWETQYF.

The gene calls are TRBV7-9 and TRBJ1-1, with D possibly being TRBD1 (5 bases). Trimming cost V 4 bases and J 3 bases, with 15 bases left between them. CDR1 SEHNR and CDR2 FQNEAQ come from the germline V gene (reference sequence). This CDR3 has 15 residues. CDR3 sequence reads: CASSSRTRVDTEAFF. Here the CDR3 DNA reads TGTGCCAGCAGCTCTCGGACAAGGGTCGACACTGAAGCTTTCTTT.

The V call is TRBV7-2, the J call TRBJ2-1; unclear D gene. CDR1 and CDR2 (germline): SGHTA, FQGNSA. The CDR3 spans 14 residues. Between the trimmed V and J ends, which lost 2 bases and 6 bases, there was a span of 11 bases. For the CDR3, the DNA is TGTGCCAGCAGCTTATATGCGTCGCCCAATGAGCAGTTCTTC. As protein: CASSLYASPNEQFF.

Of note for this clone: At one of its ends the junction is not consistent with the germline gene, which may arise from a read error. The chain is built from TRBV7-7 and TRBJ2-3, with D perhaps TRBD1 (6 bases). The CDR3 has 16 residues. Per germline, CDR1 SSHAT and CDR2 FNYEAQ (reference sequence). CDR3 coding DNA: TGTGCTAGCAGCTTAAATCCCGCAGGGGGCACAGATACGCAGTATTTT. Its protein product is CASSLNPAGGTDTQYF.

The rearrangement uses TRBV11-2 and TRBJ2-7; D is unclear. V lost 0 bases to trimming and J lost 3 bases, with 12 bases between them. Germline CDR1 is SGHAT and CDR2 is FQNNGV. The CDR3 runs 15 residues. Written as DNA, the CDR3 is TGTGCCAGCAGCTTAGATTGGTCCAGCGTCTACGAGCAGTACTTC. As protein: CASSLDWSSVYEQYF.

The genes are TRBV2 and TRBJ2-3; D might be TRBD1 (5 bases). The germline V gene encodes CDR1 SNHLY and CDR2 FYNNEI. V lost 5 bases, J lost 1 base, and 10 bases lay in between. CDR3 length: 14 amino acids. Written as DNA, the CDR3 is TGTGCCAGCAGTACTCAGGGTGGCACAGATACGCAGTATTTT. As protein: CASSTQGGTDTQYF.

The rearrangement links TRBV30 to TRBJ2-5; D might be TRBD2 (7 bases). The length of the CDR3 is 14 residues. With 4 bases removed from V and 2 bases from J, the gap between germline ends came to 14 bases. The germline CDR1 and CDR2 sequences are GTSNPN and SVGIG (reference sequence). The CDR3 DNA reads TGTGCCTGGACTCGGGGGGCCGCTCAAGAGACCCAGTACTTC. It is translated as CAWTRGAAQETQYF. The complete variable domain, with remaining parts taken from reference TRBV30 and TRBJ2-5, reads SQTIHQWPATLVQPVGSPLSLECTVEGTSNPNLYWYRQAAGRGLQLLFYSVGIGQISSEVPQNLSASRPQDRQFILSSKKLLLSDSGFYLCAWTRGAAQETQYFGPGTRLLVL.

The chain employs TRBV4-3 and TRBJ2-7; D possibly corresponds to TRBD2 (5 bases). Trimming took 1 base from V and 4 from J, leaving 11 bases between them. The CDR3 extends over 14 amino acids. Germline CDR1 and CDR2: LGHNA and YSLEER. CDR3 protein: CASSQAFRGYEQYF. As DNA, the CDR3 is TGCGCCAGCAGCCAAGCGTTCCGGGGTTACGAGCAGTACTTC.

A few counts support this clone. The same CDR3 also results from other DNA sequences found in this sample. The V gene is TRBV2, the J gene TRBJ1-1, with a possible D match to TRBD1 (6 bases). Germline CDR1 and CDR2: SNHLY and FYNNEI. The CDR3 is made up of 13 amino acids. The V and J ends lost 7 bases and 2 bases respectively, with 11 bases between them. CDR3 nucleotide sequence: TGTGCCAGCAAATTGGACAGCAACACTGAAGCTTTCTTT. Translated, it gives CASKLDSNTEAFF.

The chain couples TRBV7-9 to TRBJ1-2, with D perhaps matching TRBD1 (6 bases). V was shortened by 3 bases and J by 3 bases, with 23 bases between the two germline ends. The CDR3 runs 18 residues. Germline CDR1 is SEHNR and CDR2 is FQNEAQ (reference sequence). Here the CDR3 DNA reads TGTGCCAGCAGCTTTGTCCCGGGACACAAGGCGCACCACTATGGCTACACCTTC. Protein sequence: CASSFVPGHKAHHYGYTF.

V is TRBV7-8 and J is TRBJ1-1; possibly TRBD1 for D (6 bases). The CDR3 extends over 15 amino acids. Germline loops: CDR1 SGHVS, CDR2 FQNEAQ. V shed 4 bases and J shed 1 base, with 13 bases lying between them. The CDR3: CASSSHHRENTEAFF. CDR3 coding DNA: TGTGCCAGCAGCTCGCACCACAGGGAGAACACTGAAGCTTTCTTT.

The V gene is TRBV18, the J gene TRBJ2-7, with 7 bases that match TRBD1. Germline CDR1 is KGHSH and CDR2 is LQKENI. The CDR3 runs 14 residues. Trimming cost V 3 bases and J 2 bases; bases outside gene matches: 4. The CDR3 spells CASSPPGTAYEQYF. CDR3 DNA sequence: TGTGCCAGCTCACCTCCCGGGACAGCCTACGAGCAGTACTTC.

V and J are TRBV29-1 and TRBJ1-1; D not resolved. V was clipped by 7 bases and J by 5 bases, with 8 bases between them. The CDR3 is 10 amino acids. CDR1 and CDR2 from the germline V gene are SQVTM and ANQGSEA. CDR3 residues: CSAYLTEAFF. The CDR3 DNA reads TGCAGCGCCTATTTAACTGAAGCTTTCTTT.

The genes are TRBV28 and TRBJ1-4; D is perhaps TRBD1 (6 bases). CDR3 size: 15 residues. V lost 3 bases to trimming and J lost 6 bases, with 14 bases between them. CDR1 is MDHEN and CDR2 is SYDVKM in the germline V gene. CDR3 loop: CASSFSKGVYEKLFF. DNA of the CDR3: TGTGCCAGCAGTTTTTCAAAGGGGGTTTATGAAAAACTGTTTTTT.

The chain uses TRBV7-9 and TRBJ2-7; a weak D match, TRBD1 (5 bases). Per the germline V gene, CDR1 is SEHNR and CDR2 is FQNEAQ (reference sequence). Trimming shortened V by 0 bases and J by 2 bases, and 8 bases separated the two germline ends. There are 14 residues in the CDR3. The CDR3 DNA sequence: TGTGCCAGCAGCTTAGCGATGACAGCCTACGAGCAGTACTTC. It encodes CASSLAMTAYEQYF.

The chain's CDR3 is CASSRDGTGDRETQYF. CDR3 in DNA: TGTGCCAGCAGCCGCGATGGGACAGGGGATAGGGAGACCCAGTACTTC. The chain has TRBV11-3 and TRBJ2-5; 10 positions match TRBD1. V was pared by 5 bases and J by 5 bases, with 11 bases of the junction left unmatched. Germline CDR1 SGHNT, CDR2 YENEEA. The CDR3 loop spans 16 amino acids.

A few counts support this clone. The V gene is TRBV4-1, the J gene TRBJ1-1; weak D call: TRBD1 (6 bases). The CDR3 totals 14 residues. V was pared by 0 bases and J by 7 bases, with 12 bases between. From germline, CDR1 is MGHRA and CDR2 YSYEKL. The CDR3 is CASSQDGQPLEAFF. The CDR3 DNA reads TGCGCCAGCAGCCAAGATGGACAGCCGCTTGAAGCTTTCTTT.